This entry is about one TCR beta chain. Its matching antigen is unknown. Per germline, CDR1 PRHDT and CDR2 FYEKMQ (reference sequence). The CDR3 length is 16 residues. Unmatched junction bases numbered 11, after V lost 1 base and J lost 5 bases. The data were taken from a study of CD8 T cells in Susac syndrome. cDNA came from approximately 0.5 to 1 ug RNA primed by random hexamers. immunoSEQ multiplex PCR amplified TCR beta CDR3 across 54 Vbeta, 13 Jbeta. TCRdb re-analysed the immunoSEQ multiplex PCR reads in MiXCR, keeping a single row per CDR3 protein. The sample records 75,000 to 100,000 distinct CDR3 sequences, about 95% being singletons. The sequenced target, TCR beta, came from blood CD8+ and CD4+ T cells. Whole-study findings and limits: Susac-specific public clones were found in both the total CD8+ and the CD8+ TEMRA repertoires, with around 17 in the former and about five in the latter.

Sequencing was performed on CD8+ T cells from PBMCs. V and J are TRBV13 and TRBJ2-7, with 7 nucleotides matching TRBD2. The origin of this receptor is a human donor with Susac syndrome. DNA for the CDR3: TGTGCCAGCAGCTTAGTTGCGGGAGCTTACGTAGACGAGCAGTACTTC. Translating gives CASSLVAGAYVDEQYF.